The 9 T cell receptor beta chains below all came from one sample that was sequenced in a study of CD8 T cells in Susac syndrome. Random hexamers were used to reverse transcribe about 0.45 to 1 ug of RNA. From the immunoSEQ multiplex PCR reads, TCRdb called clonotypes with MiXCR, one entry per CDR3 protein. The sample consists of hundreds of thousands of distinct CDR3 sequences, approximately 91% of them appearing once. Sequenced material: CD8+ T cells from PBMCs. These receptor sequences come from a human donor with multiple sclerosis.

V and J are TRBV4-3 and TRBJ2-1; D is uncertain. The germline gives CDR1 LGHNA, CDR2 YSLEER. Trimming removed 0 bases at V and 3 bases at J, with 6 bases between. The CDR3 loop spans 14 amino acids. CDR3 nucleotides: TGCGCCAGCAGCCAAGATAGTCTCTACAATGAGCAGTTCTTC. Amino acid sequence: CASSQDSLYNEQFF.

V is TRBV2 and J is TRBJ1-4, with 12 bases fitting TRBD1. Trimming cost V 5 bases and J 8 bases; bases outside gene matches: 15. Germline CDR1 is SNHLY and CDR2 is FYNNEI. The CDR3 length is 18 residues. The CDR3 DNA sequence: TGTGCCAGCAGTCTTCCGGGACAGGGGGCGGCGTATGACGAAAAACTGTTTTTT. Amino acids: CASSLPGQGAAYDEKLFF. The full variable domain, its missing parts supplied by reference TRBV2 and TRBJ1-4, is EPEVTQTPSHQVTQMGQEVILRCVPISNHLYFYWYRQILGQKVEFLVSFYNNEISEKSEIFDDQFSVERPDGSNFTLKIRSTKLEDSAMYFCASSLPGQGAAYDEKLFFGSGTQLSVL.

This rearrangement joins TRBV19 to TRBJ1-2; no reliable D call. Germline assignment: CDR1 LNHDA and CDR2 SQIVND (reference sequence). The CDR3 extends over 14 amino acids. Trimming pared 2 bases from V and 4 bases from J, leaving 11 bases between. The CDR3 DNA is TGTGCCAGTAGTATATTTGGAGGGAGCTATGGCTACACCTTC. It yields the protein CASSIFGGSYGYTF.

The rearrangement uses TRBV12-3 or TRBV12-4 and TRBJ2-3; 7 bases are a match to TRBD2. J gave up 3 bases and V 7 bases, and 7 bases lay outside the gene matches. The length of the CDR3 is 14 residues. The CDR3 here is CASTSSGITDTQYF. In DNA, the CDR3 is TGTGCCAGCACCTCGAGCGGGATAACAGATACGCAGTATTTT.

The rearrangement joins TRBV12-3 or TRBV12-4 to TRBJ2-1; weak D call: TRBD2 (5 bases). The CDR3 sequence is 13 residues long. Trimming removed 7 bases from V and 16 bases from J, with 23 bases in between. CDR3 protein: CASTSPLAKEGFF. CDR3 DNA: TGTGCCAGCACCTCCCCGTTGGCTAAAGAGGGATTCTTC.

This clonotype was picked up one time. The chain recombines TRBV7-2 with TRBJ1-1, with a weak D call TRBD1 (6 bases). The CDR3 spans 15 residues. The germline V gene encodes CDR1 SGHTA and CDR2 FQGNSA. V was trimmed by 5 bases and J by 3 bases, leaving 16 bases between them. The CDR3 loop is CASSQPTGLYTEAFF. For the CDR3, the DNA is TGTGCCAGCAGCCAACCGACAGGTCTATACACTGAAGCTTTCTTT.

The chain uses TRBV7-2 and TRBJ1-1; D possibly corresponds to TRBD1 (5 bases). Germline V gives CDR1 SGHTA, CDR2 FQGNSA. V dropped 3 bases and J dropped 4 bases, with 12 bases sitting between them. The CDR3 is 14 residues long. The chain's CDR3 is CASSLGPGPTEAFF. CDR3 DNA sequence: TGTGCCAGCAGCTTGGGGCCAGGGCCCACTGAAGCTTTCTTT.

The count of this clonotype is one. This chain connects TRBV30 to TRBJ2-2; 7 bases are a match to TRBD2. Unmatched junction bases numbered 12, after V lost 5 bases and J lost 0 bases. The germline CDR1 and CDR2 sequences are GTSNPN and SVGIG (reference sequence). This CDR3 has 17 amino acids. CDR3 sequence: CAWRGLGGNANTGELFF. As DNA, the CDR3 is TGTGCCTGGCGCGGGCTGGGGGGGAACGCGAACACCGGGGAGCTGTTTTTT.

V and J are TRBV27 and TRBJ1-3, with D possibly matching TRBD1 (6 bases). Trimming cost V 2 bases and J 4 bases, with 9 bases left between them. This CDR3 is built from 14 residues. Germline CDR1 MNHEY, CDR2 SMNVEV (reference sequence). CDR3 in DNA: TGTGCCAGCAGTTTAACACAGGGAGGAAACACCATATATTTT. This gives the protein CASSLTQGGNTIYF.